Below, one T cell receptor beta chain is given with its context. These data originate in a study of shared clonotypes between healthy human individuals. Assay used: immunoSEQ multiplex PCR; TCRdb lists only in-frame clones, some missing. This table has 550,000 to 800,000 clones, around 74% appearing once. This CDR3 is built from 15 residues. V was pared by 0 bases and J by 6 bases, with 12 bases between. The germline gives CDR1 SGHRS, CDR2 YFSETQ. The study separated CD4+ cells into CD45RA+ naive and CD45RA-negative memory subsets. V is TRBV5-1 and J is TRBJ1-4; D uncertain. Sequencing was done on a sample of memory CD4+ T cells sorted from blood. The sample's subset: CD45RA-negative fraction. The TCR originated in a woman younger than 45 in good health. CDR3 sequence reads: CASSLVRGGDEKLFF. The CDR3, as DNA: TGCGCCAGCAGCTTGGTTCGGGGAGGAGATGAAAAACTGTTTTTT.